This T cell receptor (beta chain) was sequenced for a study of cytomegalovirus exposure and HLA in healthy donors (dated by TCRdb to about 2017). With respect to the entire study: In an earlier analysis of around 540 of the donors, approximately 300 Gb of sequence data and about 110 million unique TCR beta sequences from 150 million to 200 million T cells were reported. In the later analysis, no new phenotypic data were used to find candidate immune exposures; instead, reliance was placed on TCR beta sequences and their occurrence across donors. Using immunosequencing, the study profiled T cell repertoires from some 670 subjects and related those repertoires to cytomegalovirus serostatus. Donor age, sex, ethnicity and CMV serostatus were compiled alongside the repertoire data. Roughly 5 DR-DQ haplotypes were treated as single units for association and clustering because of strong linkage in the cohort. HLA typing included class I and class II loci at four-digit resolution. To study patterns of TCR occurrence, a later analysis re-analyzed previously published TCR beta repertoires from more than 550 donors and added high-resolution HLA genotyping. A later genetic analysis took genome-wide SNP genotypes for about 60% of the roughly 670 donors and used that subset as a discovery cohort. The study aimed to test whether signatures of past pathogen exposure could be identified by cataloging public T cell receptors. Along with the roughly 700-subject first cohort, a separate validation cohort of some 130 different subjects was used. The number of donors typed differed by locus, with about 629-630 for A, B, C, DRB1 and DQB1, roughly 520 for DQA1, 606 for DPA1, and 400 to 490 for DPB1. All discovery cohort repertoires had been generated using a single sequencing platform. To predict cytomegalovirus infection status, the study combined high-throughput TCR immunosequencing, statistical association of individual TCRs with disease status, and machine learning. Among about 400 genotyped donors of the cohort, an average of roughly 230,000 unique TCR beta nucleotide sequences was sequenced per donor, of which roughly 18% were non-productive. Roughly 300 gigabases of sequencing data and 91 million or so unique TCR sequences made up an early release that covered fewer than 650 HLA-typed donors. The genetic ancestry cluster associated with self-reported Caucasian donors included about four fifths of the roughly 360 genotyped donors. To decide whether each TCR beta V gene segment behaved as functional or pseudogenic, an earlier analysis of several hundred of the donors relied on high-throughput TCR beta sequencing.

A remark on this clone: The target of this receptor is not known. Base qualities are not provided; no much larger clone lies one nucleotide away.

Results and caveats for the whole study, not just this receptor: In vitro tests confirmed that a few of the cytomegalovirus-associated TCR beta chains recognize cytomegalovirus antigens. Most TCR sequences were observed very rarely across donors, whereas some public TCRs were present in many individuals. The sequencing pipeline was judged likely to have produced a cluster of highly shared sequence variants as a technical artifact. Because counts were too low, roughly 18 rarely observed V segments, including chromosome 9 orphons, were left out of the earlier analysis of several hundred of the donors. Linkage disequilibrium might explain the correlated functional status among segregating V segments, but an unknown experimental factor could not be ruled out. The cohort was sequenced for TCR beta chains only, and without alpha or paired-chain data the features that could be detected were limited. In a later analysis, TCR association rates were found to vary across HLA loci, with the most associated TCRs seen for DRB1 alleles and the fewest for HLA-C alleles. A later analysis associated about 17,000 TCR beta sequences with specific HLA alleles at a false discovery rate of 0.05. Presence/absence analyses assumed roughly uniform sequencing depth across donors, an assumption that may not hold. A further reported finding was that TCR beta sequences accurately predicted the HLA-A and HLA-B alleles for most subjects in the first cohort. The classifier was reported to diagnose cytomegalovirus status with high specificity and sensitivity in both the original cohort and the validation cohort. Because the 87-base-pair reads could not distinguish some IMGT-functional V segments, including TRBV6-2 and TRBV6-3, those segments were excluded. An association between a missense DCLRE1C variant and V-gene and J-gene trimming of TCR beta chains was found in a later genetic analysis and replicated in an independent cohort. Assigning TCR associations to individual alleles was difficult when HLA alleles, especially DR and DQ, strongly co-occurred. Compared with equally common non-associated chains, HLA-associated TCR beta chains in a later analysis were more clonally expanded and had lower generation probabilities. In a later analysis, several top co-occurrence clusters were reported to appear linked to parvovirus B19, influenza, CMV and Epstein-Barr virus. Because HLA typing was unavailable for some donors at each locus, only the typed subset was used in association tests. For the cohort, immune exposure information was limited to CMV serostatus. A total of roughly 160 TCR beta chains were listed by the study as associated with cytomegalovirus. According to a later genetic analysis, donors in an Asian-associated ancestry cluster had fewer N-insertions in productive TCRs than the roughly 660-donor mean. Most CMV-associated TCR beta chains appeared to be HLA-restricted in a later analysis, and the HLA associations seemed to be driven largely by CMV exposure. The authors suggested that the approach could potentially be generalized to other disease states and immunological phenotypes. In an earlier analysis of 587 of the donors, most TCR beta V segments appeared in productive rearrangements about 87% or about 30% of the time, broadly matching IMGT annotations.

The cohort comprised some 680 healthy bone marrow donors. All cohort members were sampled while nominally healthy, although unrecorded immune exposures were likely present. The donor was CMV seropositive and was included in the group of 289 seropositive cohort members. A peripheral blood sample was collected from each donor, and TCR beta sequencing was performed on peripheral blood mononuclear cells. The Qiagen DNeasy Blood Extraction Kit was used to extract genomic DNA from the blood cell samples. Preparation of the library involved the immunoSEQ multiplex PCR assay. A mixture of 60 forward primers for TCR Vbeta segments and 13 reverse primers for TCR Jbeta segments was used in the multiplex PCR. The CDR3 region of rearranged TCR beta genes was amplified from genomic DNA by a multiplex PCR assay. On the Illumina HiSeq System, the amplified TCR beta libraries were sequenced as 87-base-pair reads. The original pipeline was this. Across the 600 to 700 repertoires, a later analysis counted roughly 84 million unique TCR beta chains, 9.5 million to 12 million of which were shared by at least two donors. To remove PCR and sequencing errors, raw reads were error-corrected and collapsed into unique sequences using a nearest-neighbor algorithm that merged closely related sequences. V, D and J gene segments were assigned by aligning CDR3 sequences to IMGT reference sequences. For a sequence to be retained, a match of at least six nucleotides was required to both a V gene segment and a J gene segment. A rearrangement was called productive if the CDR3 had no stop codons and remained in frame with V and J, and every other rearrangement was called non-productive. CDR3 was defined by IMGT convention, running from the second conserved V-encoded cysteine to the conserved J-encoded phenylalanine. Sequences without an unambiguous match to a single V gene segment were excluded from the earlier analysis of a few hundred of the donors. In an earlier analysis of 500 to 750 of the donors, V segments were called functional above 56.7% productive rearrangements and were called segregating when the between-donor standard deviation exceeded 5%. A statistical classification framework was built for diagnosing cytomegalovirus status from the catalog of TCR beta chain sequences. In a later analysis, TCR nucleotide sequences were compared against IMGT/GENE-DB human TR gene sequences so that V and J genes could be assigned. A later analysis assigned CDR3 sequences and most-parsimonious VDJ recombination scenarios with the TCRdist pipeline. In a later analysis, each TCR beta chain was defined by its CDR3 amino acid sequence together with its V-gene family, and reads without a unique V-gene family were excluded. As a way to deal with suspected cross-contamination and a sequencing artifact, a later analysis dropped approximately 570 nucleotide sequences that were highly shared and had low generation probability. For each public chain, a later analysis derived a clonal expansion index from normalized ranks of inferred template counts within each repertoire. In a later analysis, generation probabilities were computed with a VDJ recombination model fitted to out-of-frame rearrangements, and the resulting probabilities were checked against IGoR. A later analysis scored TCR-TCR, TCR-HLA and TCR-CMV co-occurrence with hypergeometric tests, applying a repertoire-size bias correction to TCR pairs. To estimate false discovery rates, a later analysis permuted the HLA or CMV assignments 20 times. In a later analysis, co-occurring TCRs were grouped using DBSCAN, and TCRdist sequence similarity was added for clustering within HLA-allele-positive subsets. For co-occurrence clustering, repertoires with fewer than 30,000 or more than 120,000 public chains were excluded, along with several repertoires with anomalous nucleotide sharing. Held by TCRdb, this immuneACCESS table contains in-frame sequences only and omits some clones. Under half of the omission traces to an unresolved V gene where checked; the cause of the rest is unknown. The DNA gave D and trimming, while V, J and clone size come from that table. Within this sample are 65,000 to 85,000 clones, with under 85% of them counted one time only. Roughly 9% of the sample lies in the top ten.

The CDR3 starts with the cysteine, ends with the phenylalanine, and has 15 residues. Only the CDR3 portion is preserved as DNA: 45 bases, with reading frame beginning at the first base. V is pared back by 0 bases and J by 2 bases, with 6 bases lying between the germline termini. Per the germline V gene, SGDLS is the CDR1 and YYNGEE is the CDR2. Sequences were obtained from PBMCs. Rearrangement joined TRBV9 to TRBJ2-6; a tentative D match to TRBD1 spans 6 bases. The receptor was isolated from a woman in her thirties or forties in good health and CMV-seropositive. The nucleotide sequence reads as follows: TGTGCCAGCAGCGTAGCAGGGGCTGGGGCCAACGTCCTGACTTTC. It encodes CASSVAGAGANVLTF.